This T cell receptor (beta chain) was identified in a study of blood T cells in healthy people across ages. Germline V gene lookup returns CDR1 SGHRS and CDR2 YFSETQ. V was pared by 4 bases and J by 4 bases, with 5 bases of the junction left unmatched. CDR3 length: 14 residues. Primed by a sample-barcoded 5' primer and a J-beta primer mix, a second PCR proceeded for 7 to 11 cycles. Every molecule of cDNA carried a tag from a template-switch adaptor with 12 random nucleotides. TCRdb passed the 5' RACE reads through MiXCR, listing each CDR3 protein once. The table lists 1.2 million to 1.5 million distinct CDR3 sequences, 40% to 50% of them singletons. Study findings and constraints: Across the age range, TCR beta diversity per million T cells fell in a roughly linear way.

This clonotype was recorded at least ten times. The antigen is undetermined. The sequencing sample was made of blood. This sequence originates from a woman between 18 and 29 years old in good health. The chain has TRBV5-1 and TRBJ2-1; 7 bases align to TRBD2. The CDR3 is CASSGGDSYNEQFF. CDR3 in DNA: TGCGCCAGCAGCGGGGGGGACTCGTACAATGAGCAGTTCTTC.